Presented here are 18 T cell receptor beta chains from one specimen sequenced in a study of T cell responses to AZD1222 COVID-19 vaccine. Libraries were prepared by immunoSEQ multiplex PCR; TCRdb keeps only in-frame clonotypes and omits some of them. The sample has roughly 200,000 clones, 85% to 95% seen once. The sequenced sample was peripheral blood, obtained 28 days after the second dose of the MenACWY control vaccine. The receptors come from an adult who received the MenACWY meningococcal vaccine as a control.

The chain couples TRBV16 to TRBJ2-7; TRBD2 matches 7 bases. Germline assignment: CDR1 KGHSY and CDR2 FQNENV. The CDR3 has 16 residues. Unmatched junction bases numbered 5, after V lost 0 bases and J lost 0 bases. The CDR3 DNA is TGTGCCAGCAGCCAATCGGGGGGGGTGAGCTCCTACGAGCAGTACTTC. Translated, it gives CASSQSGGVSSYEQYF.

Comment on this clone: The germline gene is not matched at one end of the junction; a read error may be the cause. V is TRBV7-7 and J is TRBJ2-5; TRBD1 matches 10 bases. The CDR3 spans 14 residues. Germline V CDR1 and CDR2: SSHAT, FNYEAQ (reference sequence). The CDR3 DNA sequence: TGTGCTAGCAGCGCGACAGGGGGCGGTGAGACCCAGTACTTC. Its translation is CASSATGGGETQYF.

The chain recombines TRBV5-4 with TRBJ1-6; D gene uncertain. Germline V gives CDR1 SGHNT, CDR2 YYREEE (reference sequence). This CDR3 has 14 amino acids. The V end lost 0 bases, the J end lost 6 bases, and 7 bases lay between the germline ends. The CDR3 DNA sequence: TGTGCCAGCAGCTTGGTAGAGATTAATTCACCCCTCCACTTT. Amino acid sequence: CASSLVEINSPLHF.

This chain joins TRBV7-8 and TRBJ1-6; the D is unclear. V was pared by 5 bases and J by 11 bases, with 10 bases between. Germline CDR1 and CDR2: SGHVS and FQNEAQ. This CDR3 is built from 12 residues. The CDR3 DNA follows: TGTGCCAGCAGCCCACTCAGTACACCCCTCCACTTT. Its protein is CASSPLSTPLHF.

V gene TRBV10-3 combines with J gene TRBJ1-2; the D is unclear. The CDR3 spans 12 residues. The germline CDR1 and CDR2 sequences are ENHRY and SYGVKD. The V and J ends lost 10 bases and 2 bases respectively, with 11 bases between them. The CDR3 DNA follows: TGTGCCACCCATCAGGAAAACTATGGCTACACCTTC. This gives the protein CATHQENYGYTF.

V usage is TRBV2 and J usage is TRBJ2-3; a weak D match, TRBD1 (5 bases). V gave up 3 bases and J gave up 1 base, with 8 bases separating them. The CDR3 is 14 residues long. Germline V CDR1 and CDR2: SNHLY, FYNNEI. CDR3 DNA: TGTGCCAGCAGTGAGCTACAGGGCACAGATACGCAGTATTTT. This sequence encodes CASSELQGTDTQYF.

The chain uses TRBV30 and TRBJ1-2; no firm D call. The length of the CDR3 is 12 residues. Trimming left V 2 bases short and J 4 bases short, with 8 bases between. Germline CDR1 and CDR2: GTSNPN and SVGIG (reference sequence). DNA of the CDR3: TGTGCCTGGAGTCTCCTGTCCTATGGCTACACCTTC. Its translation: CAWSLLSYGYTF.

The chain combines TRBV4-1 with TRBJ1-1, with D perhaps TRBD1 (5 bases). V lost 1 base to trimming and J lost 3 bases, with 12 bases between them. The CDR3 runs 15 residues. Germline loops: CDR1 MGHRA, CDR2 YSYEKL. The CDR3 loop is CASSQAGGGYTEAFF. CDR3 nucleotide sequence: TGCGCCAGCAGCCAAGCAGGTGGGGGATACACTGAAGCTTTCTTT.

The chain joins TRBV24-1 to TRBJ1-5, with no clear D. The CDR3 consists of 14 residues. Trimming removed 4 bases at V and 4 bases at J, with 10 bases between. Germline-derived CDR1 and CDR2 are KGHDR and SFDVKD. CDR3 sequence: CATSDWRTNQPQHF. The CDR3 nucleotides are TGTGCCACCAGTGACTGGCGGACGAATCAGCCCCAGCATTTT.

The rearrangement links TRBV18 to TRBJ1-4; no clear D gene. CDR3 length equals 13 residues. The germline CDR1 and CDR2 sequences are KGHSH and LQKENI. V shed 5 bases and J shed 3 bases, with 7 bases lying between them. The CDR3 coding sequence is TGTGCCAGCTCAGGAACAGCTAATGAAAAACTGTTTTTT. Translation gives CASSGTANEKLFF.

The chain uses TRBV30 and TRBJ1-2; D not certain. The CDR3 spans 12 residues. Germline CDR1 is GTSNPN and CDR2 is SVGIG (reference sequence). Trimming stripped 4 bases from V and 1 base from J, with 7 bases between. The CDR3 bases are TGTGCCTGGACCCCACATAACTATGGCTACACCTTC. Translating it yields CAWTPHNYGYTF.

This sequence joins TRBV28 and TRBJ1-2, with 9 bases fitting TRBD1. The CDR3 sequence is 15 residues long. V shed 5 bases and J 3 bases; nucleotides not matched to a gene: 7. Looked up from germline, CDR1 is MDHEN and CDR2 is SYDVKM. The CDR3 loop reads CASSVGTGIHYGYTF. The CDR3 nucleotides are TGTGCCAGCAGTGTCGGGACAGGGATCCACTATGGCTACACCTTC.

The V and J genes are TRBV5-6 and TRBJ2-2; 7 nucleotides match TRBD1. The CDR3 contains 16 residues. Germline V CDR1 and CDR2: SGHDT, YYEEEE. After removal of 0 bases from V and 1 base from J, the junction contained 3 bases not matched to a gene. The CDR3 DNA reads as TGTGCCAGCAGCTTGGCAAGGACAGGGAACACCGGGGAGCTGTTTTTT. Amino acids: CASSLARTGNTGELFF.

The V gene is TRBV2, the J gene TRBJ1-5; D is perhaps TRBD1 (5 bases). This CDR3 comprises 14 residues. The germline CDR1 and CDR2 sequences are SNHLY and FYNNEI. V lost 3 bases and J lost 6, with 12 bases in between. The CDR3 nucleotides are TGTGCCAGCAGTGAGGCAGGGATCGGTCAGCCCCAGCATTTT. Translated: CASSEAGIGQPQHF.

V usage is TRBV7-8 and J usage is TRBJ1-1; tentatively, D is TRBD1 (6 bases). The V gene's germline CDR1 is SGHVS and CDR2 FQNEAQ. The CDR3 consists of 15 residues. Trimming removed 1 base at V and 1 base at J, with 10 bases between. The CDR3 loop is CASSLGSRGNTEAFF. The CDR3 bases are TGTGCCAGCAGCTTAGGGTCCAGGGGGAACACTGAAGCTTTCTTT.

This chain uses TRBV28 with TRBJ1-3; 7 positions agree with TRBD1. The J segment lost 0 bases and the V segment lost 5 bases, leaving 4 bases of the junction unmatched. The CDR3 covers 15 residues. Germline CDR1 is MDHEN and CDR2 is SYDVKM. This CDR3 is CASSRDSFSGNTIYF. The CDR3 DNA reads TGTGCCAGCAGTAGGGACAGTTTCTCTGGAAACACCATATATTTT.

The chain uses TRBV6-5 and TRBJ1-1; possible D gene TRBD1, 5 bases. CDR3 length equals 13 residues. Trimming took off 6 bases at V and 2 bases at J, with 10 bases between the two ends. CDR1 is MNHEY and CDR2 is SVGAGI in the germline V gene. CDR3 bases: TGTGCCAGCAGAATAACAGGAAACACTGAAGCTTTCTTT. Protein product: CASRITGNTEAFF.

The V and J genes are TRBV21-1 and TRBJ2-4. TRBV21-1 is an annotated pseudogene. The CDR3 spans 20 residues. CDR3 in amino acids: CASSKASKPCFSGDKNIQYF. The CDR3 DNA follows: TGTGCCAGCAGCAAAGCTTCAAAACCGTGCTTTAGTGGGGACAAAAACATTCAGTACTTC.